The 29 T cell receptor beta chains reported below all come from one sample, sequenced in a study of PD-1 blockade in classical Hodgkin lymphoma. Using immunoSEQ multiplex PCR, the repertoire was profiled, and TCRdb retains in-frame clones only, with some absent. The top ten clones hold roughly 5.5% of a sample with some 21,000 clones, roughly 94% of them seen once. Time point defined: newly diagnosed, previously untreated cHL patient sample. Sequencing was carried out using peripheral blood mononuclear cells (PBMCs). These TCRs come from a human donor with classical Hodgkin lymphoma.

This clone was detected once. The rearrangement joins TRBV6-5 to TRBJ2-7, with D possibly matching TRBD1 (6 bases). The germline gives CDR1 MNHEY, CDR2 SVGAGI. Trimming cost V 6 bases and J 3 bases, with 12 bases left between them. This CDR3 spans 13 amino acids. The CDR3 sequence is CASRPTGSYEQYF. CDR3 bases: TGTGCCAGCAGGCCCACAGGGAGCTACGAGCAGTACTTC.

V gene TRBV7-9 combines with J gene TRBJ1-4; TRBD1 matches at 8 bases. CDR3 length equals 16 residues. Germline CDR1 and CDR2: SEHNR and FQNEAQ (reference sequence). V was pared by 1 base and J by 8 bases, with 9 bases of the junction left unmatched. The DNA for the CDR3 is TGTGCCAGCAGCTTAGGCGGCGGGACAGGAAGGGAAAAACTGTTTTTT. Translation: CASSLGGGTGREKLFF.

The V call is TRBV5-7, the J call TRBJ1-5; D is ambiguous. TRBV5-7 counts as an open reading frame of uncertain function. CDR3 size: 13 residues. V dropped 4 bases and J dropped 4 bases, with 9 bases sitting between them. The CDR3 sequence: CASSPDKNQPQHF. CDR3 DNA sequence: TGTGCCAGCAGCCCCGACAAGAATCAGCCCCAGCATTTT.

V and J are TRBV7-9 and TRBJ1-1; tentatively, D is TRBD1 (6 bases). V was clipped by 5 bases and J by 6 bases, with 19 bases between them. Germline V gene lookup returns CDR1 SEHNR and CDR2 FQNEAQ (reference sequence). This CDR3 is 15 amino acids long. CDR3: CASSPSGGLEAEAFF. The CDR3 DNA sequence: TGTGCCAGCAGCCCTTCGGGGGGCCTTGAGGCTGAAGCTTTCTTT.

V gene TRBV6-5 combines with J gene TRBJ1-6; D is ambiguous. The length of the CDR3 is 16 residues. Per germline, CDR1 MNHEY and CDR2 SVGAGI. V gave up 0 bases and J gave up 6 bases, with 12 bases separating them. The CDR3 spells CASSYSFGQINSPLHF. CDR3 sequence (DNA): TGTGCCAGCAGTTACTCGTTCGGGCAGATTAATTCACCCCTCCACTTT.

This chain joins TRBV7-6 and TRBJ1-5; 7 bases align to TRBD1. Trimming removed 5 bases from V and 5 bases from J; junction bases left unmatched: 6. Germline-derived CDR1 and CDR2 are SGHVS and FNYEAQ. This CDR3 contains 14 residues. CDR3 nucleotide sequence: TGTGCCAGCAGCCCCCGACAGGGTGATCAGCCCCAGCATTTT. Protein product: CASSPRQGDQPQHF. Supplemented by reference TRBV7-6 and TRBJ1-5, the full variable domain reads GAGVSQSPRYKVTKRGQDVALRCDPISGHVSLYWYRQALGQGPEFLTYFNYEAQQDKSGLPNDRFSAERPEGSISTLTIQRTEQRDSAMYRCASSPRQGDQPQHFGDGTRLSIL.

The V call is TRBV7-2, the J call TRBJ2-5, with 12 positions matching TRBD2. The germline gives CDR1 SGHTA, CDR2 FQGNSA. The CDR3 spans 15 residues. Losses at the gene ends were 1 base for V and 4 bases for J; bases not matched to a gene: 1. The CDR3 nucleotides are TGTGCCAGCAGCTTAGGACTAGCGGGGGTAGAGACCCAGTACTTC. Protein product: CASSLGLAGVETQYF.

The chain has TRBV27 and TRBJ1-6, with TRBD1 identical over 9 bases. Germline V CDR1 and CDR2: MNHEY, SMNVEV (reference sequence). CDR3 length equals 14 residues. V shed 6 bases and J 7 bases; nucleotides not matched to a gene: 4. CDR3 in amino acids: CASRITGGNSPLHF. The CDR3 coding sequence is TGTGCCAGCAGGATCACAGGGGGCAATTCACCCCTCCACTTT.

The rearrangement links TRBV5-4 to TRBJ2-1; no definite D call. The CDR3 runs 12 residues. The V end was cut by 0 bases, the J end by 15 bases, with 13 bases between. CDR1 and CDR2 (germline): SGHNT, YYREEE (reference sequence). The CDR3 is CASSLGGARGFF. The CDR3 coding sequence is TGTGCCAGCAGCTTGGGAGGTGCCAGAGGGTTCTTC.

The V and J genes are TRBV5-6 and TRBJ1-2; possibly TRBD1 for D (5 bases). This CDR3 contains 15 residues. Germline V lookup: CDR1 SGHDT, CDR2 YYEEEE. Trimming stripped 0 bases from V and 4 bases from J, with 13 bases between. CDR3 protein: CASSLGTPRTYGYTF. CDR3 DNA sequence: TGTGCCAGCAGCTTGGGGACACCGAGGACCTATGGCTACACCTTC. Full variable domain (rest looked up from reference TRBV5-6 and TRBJ1-2): DAGVTQSPTHLIKTRGQQVTLRCSPKSGHDTVSWYQQALGQGPQFIFQYYEEEERQRGNFPDRFSGHQFPNYSSELNVNALLLGDSALYLCASSLGTPRTYGYTFGSGTRLTVV.

V gene TRBV6-5 combines with J gene TRBJ2-5, with D possibly matching TRBD1 (6 bases). Between the trimmed V and J ends, which lost 4 bases and 4 bases, there was a span of 10 bases. Germline-derived CDR1 and CDR2 are MNHEY and SVGAGI. CDR3 length: 13 amino acids. The CDR3: CASSWTVGETQYF. CDR3 nucleotides: TGTGCCAGCAGTTGGACAGTGGGAGAGACCCAGTACTTC.

This clone was picked up one time. The chain couples TRBV5-5 to TRBJ1-4; the D is unclear. The ends were cut back, 0 bases at V and 8 bases at J, with 17 bases in the middle. The germline gives CDR1 SGHKS, CDR2 YYEKEE (reference sequence). The CDR3 sequence is 16 residues long. The CDR3 DNA is TGTGCCAGCAGCTTGGATAGAGGGCGCATAGGAGAAAAACTGTTTTTT. It codes for CASSLDRGRIGEKLFF.

This chain links TRBV19 with TRBJ1-2; 9 bases fit TRBD1. With V trimmed by 4 bases and J by 7 bases, 7 bases remained unmatched. This CDR3 is built from 14 residues. Per germline, CDR1 LNHDA and CDR2 SQIVND (reference sequence). CDR3 bases: TGTGCCAGTAGTAGGGACAGGGAGAAGGTTGGCTACACCTTC. Residues: CASSRDREKVGYTF.

The chain links TRBV28 to TRBJ1-2, with TRBD1 as a possible D gene (6 bases). V was shortened by 6 bases and J by 2 bases, with 19 bases between the two germline ends. The CDR3 totals 16 residues. Germline CDR1 MDHEN, CDR2 SYDVKM. The CDR3 nucleotides read TGTGCCAGCAGCTCACCAGGGGCCGTAAAGAACTATGGCTACACCTTC. It codes for CASSSPGAVKNYGYTF.

The chain combines TRBV7-9 with TRBJ2-1; D is tentatively TRBD1 or TRBD2 (5 bases each). CDR3 length: 16 residues. Germline V lookup: CDR1 SEHNR, CDR2 FQNEAQ (reference sequence). Trimming stripped 3 bases from V and 6 bases from J, with 18 bases between. This CDR3 reads CASSLRGNVGVNEQFF. CDR3 sequence (DNA): TGTGCCAGCAGCTTGAGGGGTAACGTCGGGGTCAATGAGCAGTTCTTC.

The rearrangement uses TRBV5-1 and TRBJ2-7, with 12 positions matching TRBD1. Trimming at V came to 0 bases and at J to 7 bases, leaving 5 bases not matched to a gene. Germline V lookup: CDR1 SGHRS, CDR2 YFSETQ. This CDR3 is 15 amino acids long. CDR3 DNA sequence: TGCGCCAGCAGCTTGGAGGGACAGGGGGCGAGAGAGCAGTACTTC. Protein product: CASSLEGQGAREQYF.

This chain joins TRBV7-3 and TRBJ1-3, with TRBD1 as a possible D gene (5 bases). Germline lookup yields CDR1 SGHTA and CDR2 FQGTGA. With 0 bases removed from V and 0 bases from J, the gap between germline ends came to 9 bases. This CDR3 spans 16 amino acids. Here the CDR3 reads CASSLTEGPSGNTIYF. The CDR3 region has the DNA TGTGCCAGCAGCTTAACAGAGGGGCCCTCTGGAAACACCATATATTTT.

V usage is TRBV4-1 and J usage is TRBJ1-4, with TRBD1 identical over 8 bases. With V trimmed by 0 bases and J by 6 bases, 3 bases remained unmatched. The CDR3 sequence is 15 residues long. Per the germline V gene, CDR1 is MGHRA and CDR2 is YSYEKL. CDR3 protein: CASSQEDRVDEKLFF. CDR3 in DNA: TGCGCCAGCAGCCAAGAGGACAGGGTGGATGAAAAACTGTTTTTT.

The chain couples TRBV7-2 to TRBJ1-2; no firm D call. There are 13 residues in the CDR3. The V gene lost 5 bases and the J gene lost 8 bases, with 15 bases spanning the gap. Germline loops: CDR1 SGHTA, CDR2 FQGNSA. The CDR3 nucleotides are TGTGCCAGCAGCAAAGACGATTTCGGGGGCTACACCTTC. This gives the protein CASSKDDFGGYTF.

This chain connects TRBV2 to TRBJ2-3; TRBD2 agrees at 8 bases. The J segment lost 4 bases and the V segment lost 9 bases, leaving 12 bases of the junction unmatched. CDR3 length: 15 residues. Per the germline V gene, CDR1 is SNHLY and CDR2 is FYNNEI. In DNA form, the CDR3 reads TGTGCCAGTCCTACTAGCGGTGCTCGCCCAGATACGCAGTATTTT. Protein product: CASPTSGARPDTQYF.

V gene TRBV7-2 combines with J gene TRBJ2-3; 7 bases are a match to TRBD2. CDR3 size: 18 residues. Trimming removed 1 base from V and 2 bases from J; junction bases left unmatched: 12. Germline V CDR1 and CDR2: SGHTA, FQGNSA. CDR3 coding DNA: TGTGCCAGCAGCTTAGGCGATTATGGGGGGGGGATCACAGATACGCAGTATTTT. Translation: CASSLGDYGGGITDTQYF.

The rearrangement joins TRBV4-3 to TRBJ2-3; perhaps TRBD1 as D (6 bases). This CDR3 spans 15 amino acids. V lost 0 bases and J lost 4, with 11 bases in between. Germline loops: CDR1 LGHNA, CDR2 YSLEER. CDR3 bases: TGCGCCAGCAGCCAAGATTTTGGGGGCGCAGATACGCAGTATTTT. Protein sequence: CASSQDFGGADTQYF.

V gene TRBV5-6 combines with J gene TRBJ1-5, with no clear D. The CDR3 spans 14 residues. The germline V gene encodes CDR1 SGHDT and CDR2 YYEEEE. Trimming pared 0 bases from V and 1 base from J, leaving 5 bases between. DNA of the CDR3: TGTGCCAGCAGCTTGGCAGCGAGCAATCAGCCCCAGCATTTT. Translating it yields CASSLAASNQPQHF. The full variable domain, rest sourced from reference TRBV5-6 and TRBJ1-5, is DAGVTQSPTHLIKTRGQQVTLRCSPKSGHDTVSWYQQALGQGPQFIFQYYEEEERQRGNFPDRFSGHQFPNYSSELNVNALLLGDSALYLCASSLAASNQPQHFGDGTRLSIL.

CDR3 in amino acids: CASRPDGSNQPQHF. The DNA of the CDR3 is TGTGCCAGCAGGCCGGACGGGAGCAATCAGCCCCAGCATTTT. The rearrangement links TRBV6-1 to TRBJ1-5, with unresolved D. The CDR3 sequence is 14 residues long. With 6 bases removed from V and 1 base from J, the gap between germline ends came to 10 bases. The germline gives CDR1 MNHNS, CDR2 SASEGT.

The chain is built from TRBV11-2 and TRBJ2-7, with TRBD1 identical over 8 bases. The CDR3 has 15 residues. V dropped 6 bases and J dropped 4; count of bases not matched to a gene: 11. The germline CDR1 and CDR2 sequences are SGHAT and FQNNGV. In nucleotides, the CDR3 is TGTGCCAGCAGTGAAGCACAGGGGGACTTATACGAGCAGTACTTC. It codes for CASSEAQGDLYEQYF.

Only one count was recorded for this clone. This sequence joins TRBV27 and TRBJ2-7; D may be TRBD1 or TRBD2 (6 bases each). Trimming took off 4 bases at V and 2 bases at J, with 12 bases between the two ends. The CDR3 consists of 14 residues. Germline V gene sequence: CDR1 MNHEY, CDR2 SMNVEV (reference sequence). The CDR3 is CASSYREDAYEQYF. In DNA, the CDR3 is TGTGCCAGCAGTTACAGGGAGGACGCCTACGAGCAGTACTTC.

This clone has only one observation. The chain is built from TRBV6-1 and TRBJ2-1, with unresolved D. Per germline, CDR1 MNHNS and CDR2 SASEGT. CDR3 length: 13 amino acids. The V end lost 4 bases, the J end lost 12 bases, and 16 bases lay between the germline ends. The CDR3: CASSGLLRVGQFF. CDR3 nucleotide sequence: TGTGCCAGCAGTGGTTTACTCCGAGTGGGGCAGTTCTTC.

The sample holds one count of this clone. V usage is TRBV9 and J usage is TRBJ2-3, with TRBD2 matching over 14 bases. CDR1 and CDR2 (germline): SGDLS, YYNGEE. Trimming cost V 4 bases and J 5 bases; bases outside gene matches: 6. This CDR3 has 16 residues. The CDR3 bases are TGTGCCAGCAGCACCCGGGGACTAGCGGGGGAAGATACGCAGTATTTT. Amino acid sequence: CASSTRGLAGEDTQYF.

This chain links TRBV6-5 with TRBJ1-2; no clear D. Germline values: CDR1 MNHEY, CDR2 SVGAGI. V lost 0 bases and J lost 8, with 19 bases in between. The CDR3 spans 16 residues. The CDR3 sequence is CASSYSNRERGRGYTF. CDR3 DNA sequence: TGTGCCAGCAGTTACTCGAATCGGGAACGCGGAAGGGGCTACACCTTC.